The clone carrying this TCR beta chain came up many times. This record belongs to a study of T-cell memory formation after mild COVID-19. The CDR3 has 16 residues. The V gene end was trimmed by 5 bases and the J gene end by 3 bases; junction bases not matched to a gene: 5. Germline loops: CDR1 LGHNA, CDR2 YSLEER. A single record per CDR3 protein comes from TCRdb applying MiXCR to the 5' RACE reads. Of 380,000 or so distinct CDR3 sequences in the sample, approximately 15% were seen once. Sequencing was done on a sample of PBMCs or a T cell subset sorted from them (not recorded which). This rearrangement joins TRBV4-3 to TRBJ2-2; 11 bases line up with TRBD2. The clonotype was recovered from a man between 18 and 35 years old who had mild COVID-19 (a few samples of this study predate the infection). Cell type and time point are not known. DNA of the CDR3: TGCGCCAGCAGCGTACTAGCGGGGGCCGACACCGGGGAGCTGTTTTTT. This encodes CASSVLAGADTGELFF.